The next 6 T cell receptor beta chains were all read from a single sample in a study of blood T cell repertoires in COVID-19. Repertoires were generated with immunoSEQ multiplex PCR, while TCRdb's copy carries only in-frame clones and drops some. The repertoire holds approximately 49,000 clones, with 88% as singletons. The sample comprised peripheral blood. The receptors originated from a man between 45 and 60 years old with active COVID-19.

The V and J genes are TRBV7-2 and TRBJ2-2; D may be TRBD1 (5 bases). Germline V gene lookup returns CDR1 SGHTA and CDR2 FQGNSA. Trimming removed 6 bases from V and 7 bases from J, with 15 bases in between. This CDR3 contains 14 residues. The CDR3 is CASRGVTYGGELFF. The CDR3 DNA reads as TGTGCCAGCAGAGGGGTCACGTATGGCGGGGAGCTGTTTTTT.

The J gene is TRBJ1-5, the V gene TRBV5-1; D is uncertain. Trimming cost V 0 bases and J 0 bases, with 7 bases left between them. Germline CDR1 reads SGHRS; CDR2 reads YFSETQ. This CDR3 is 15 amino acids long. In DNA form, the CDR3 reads TGCGCCAGCAGCTTGGTCCCAGATAGCAATCAGCCCCAGCATTTT. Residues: CASSLVPDSNQPQHF.

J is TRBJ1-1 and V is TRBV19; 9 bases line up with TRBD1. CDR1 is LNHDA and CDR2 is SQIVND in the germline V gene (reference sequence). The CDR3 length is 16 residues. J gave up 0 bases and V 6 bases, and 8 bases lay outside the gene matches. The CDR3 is CASRNRGQAMNTEAFF. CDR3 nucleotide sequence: TGTGCCAGTAGGAACAGGGGGCAGGCCATGAACACTGAAGCTTTCTTT.

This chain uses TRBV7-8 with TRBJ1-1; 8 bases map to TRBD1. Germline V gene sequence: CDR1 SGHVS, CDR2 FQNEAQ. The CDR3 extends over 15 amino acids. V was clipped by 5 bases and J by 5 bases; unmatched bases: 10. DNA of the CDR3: TGTGCCAGCAGCGCGACAGGGGTAGGGACTACTGAAGCTTTCTTT. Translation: CASSATGVGTTEAFF.

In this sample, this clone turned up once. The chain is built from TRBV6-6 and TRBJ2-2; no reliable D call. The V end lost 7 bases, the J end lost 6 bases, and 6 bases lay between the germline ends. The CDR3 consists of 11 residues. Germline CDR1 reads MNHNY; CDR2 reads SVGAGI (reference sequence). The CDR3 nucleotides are TGTGCCAGCACCCCGTCCGGGGAGCTGTTTTTT. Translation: CASTPSGELFF.

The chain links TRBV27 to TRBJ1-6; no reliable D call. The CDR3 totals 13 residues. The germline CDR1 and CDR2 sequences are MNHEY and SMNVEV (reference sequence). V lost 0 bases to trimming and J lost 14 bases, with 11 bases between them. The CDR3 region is CASSLSINQALHF. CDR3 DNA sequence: TGTGCCAGCAGTTTATCGATTAACCAGGCCCTCCACTTT.